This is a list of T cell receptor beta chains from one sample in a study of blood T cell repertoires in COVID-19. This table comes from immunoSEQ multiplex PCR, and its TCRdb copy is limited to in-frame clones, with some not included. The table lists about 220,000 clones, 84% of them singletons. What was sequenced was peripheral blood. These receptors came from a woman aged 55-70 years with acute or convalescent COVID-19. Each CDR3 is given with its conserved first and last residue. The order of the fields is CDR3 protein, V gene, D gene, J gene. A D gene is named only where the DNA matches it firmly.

CASGSWTSGFYEQYF TRBV6-5 . TRBJ2-7
CASSPRGTANTEAFF TRBV4-2 TRBD1 TRBJ1-1
CAISEYMDRDEAFF TRBV10-3 TRBD1 TRBJ1-1
CASSLPDSYYGYTF TRBV18 . TRBJ1-2
CSASRPETQYF TRBV20-1 . TRBJ2-5
CASSVGSLAGARSSYNEQFF TRBV9 TRBD2 TRBJ2-1
CASSNLAGGVNEQFF TRBV6-5 TRBD2 TRBJ2-1
CARSLGLFNEQFF TRBV5-3 . TRBJ2-1
CASSFGRQNTEAFF TRBV5-4 . TRBJ1-1
CASSFSGGNEQFF TRBV6-5 TRBD2 TRBJ2-1
CASRLQMLNTEAFF TRBV6-5 . TRBJ1-1
CASSSRQLSTF TRBV6-6 . TRBJ1-2
CARTLGWSGLYGYTF TRBV7-5 . TRBJ1-2
CAINLGQGATNEKLFF TRBV10-3 TRBD1 TRBJ1-4
CASSQTGEAFF TRBV3-1/TRBV3-2 TRBD1 TRBJ1-1
CASSADRGQGSSYNSPLHF TRBV9 TRBD1 TRBJ1-6
CATSSSGGGQETQYF TRBV24-1 TRBD2 TRBJ2-5
CASSIGQGVQETQYF TRBV5-4 TRBD1 TRBJ2-5
CASSQEAGGSSGGQETQYF TRBV4-3 TRBD2 TRBJ2-5